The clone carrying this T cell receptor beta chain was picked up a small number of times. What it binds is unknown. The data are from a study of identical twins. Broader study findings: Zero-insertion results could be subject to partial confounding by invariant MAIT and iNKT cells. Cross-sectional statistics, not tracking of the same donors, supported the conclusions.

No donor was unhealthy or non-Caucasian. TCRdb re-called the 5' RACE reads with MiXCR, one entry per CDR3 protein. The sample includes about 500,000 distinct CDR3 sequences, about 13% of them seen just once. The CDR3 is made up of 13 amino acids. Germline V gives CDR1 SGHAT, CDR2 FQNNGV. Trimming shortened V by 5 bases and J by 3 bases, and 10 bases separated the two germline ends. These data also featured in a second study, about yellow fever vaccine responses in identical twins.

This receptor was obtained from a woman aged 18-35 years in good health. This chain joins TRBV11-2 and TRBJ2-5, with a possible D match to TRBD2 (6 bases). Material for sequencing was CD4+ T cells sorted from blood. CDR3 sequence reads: CASSGTHKETQYF. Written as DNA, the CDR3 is TGTGCCAGCAGCGGGACTCACAAAGAGACCCAGTACTTC.